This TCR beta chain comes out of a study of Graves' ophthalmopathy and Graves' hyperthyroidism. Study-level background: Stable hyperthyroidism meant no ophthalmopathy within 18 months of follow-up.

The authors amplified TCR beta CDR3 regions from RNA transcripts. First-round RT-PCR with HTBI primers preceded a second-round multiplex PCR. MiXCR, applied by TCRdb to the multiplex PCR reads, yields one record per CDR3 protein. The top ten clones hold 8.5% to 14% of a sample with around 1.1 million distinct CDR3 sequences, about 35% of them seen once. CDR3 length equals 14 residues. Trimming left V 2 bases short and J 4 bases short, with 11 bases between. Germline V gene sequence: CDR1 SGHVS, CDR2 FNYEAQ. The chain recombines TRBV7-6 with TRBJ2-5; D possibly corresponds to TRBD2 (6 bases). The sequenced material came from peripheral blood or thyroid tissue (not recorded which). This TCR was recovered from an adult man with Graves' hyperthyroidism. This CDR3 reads CASSLWRGRETQYF. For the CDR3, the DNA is TGTGCCAGCAGCTTATGGCGGGGAAGAGAGACCCAGTACTTC.